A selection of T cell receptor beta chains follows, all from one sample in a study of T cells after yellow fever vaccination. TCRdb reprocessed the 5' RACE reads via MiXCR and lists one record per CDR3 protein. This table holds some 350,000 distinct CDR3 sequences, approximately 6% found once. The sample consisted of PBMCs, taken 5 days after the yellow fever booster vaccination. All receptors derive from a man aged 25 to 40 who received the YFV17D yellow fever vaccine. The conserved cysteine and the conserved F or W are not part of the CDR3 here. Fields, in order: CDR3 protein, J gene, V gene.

CDR3 protein: ASSFGLAGQF; J gene: TRBJ2-1; V gene: TRBV5-6
CDR3 protein: ASSPGFSTDTQY; J gene: TRBJ2-3; V gene: TRBV27
CDR3 protein: ASREQGRYEQY; J gene: TRBJ2-7; V gene: TRBV6-1
CDR3 protein: ASSEAGREYSRYSNQPQH; J gene: TRBJ1-5; V gene: TRBV6-1
CDR3 protein: ASSPDGHRGTQY; J gene: TRBJ2-5; V gene: TRBV7-2
CDR3 protein: ASSLGVGVRPDTQY; J gene: TRBJ2-3; V gene: TRBV7-8
CDR3 protein: SALWLAGVKGTDTQY; J gene: TRBJ2-3; V gene: TRBV20-1
CDR3 protein: ASSKLGPYNEQF; J gene: TRBJ2-1; V gene: TRBV27
CDR3 protein: ASSSAGVETQY; J gene: TRBJ2-5; V gene: TRBV11-2
CDR3 protein: ASSLAQGQRNEQF; J gene: TRBJ2-1; V gene: TRBV7-2
CDR3 protein: ASSHRSTGELF; J gene: TRBJ2-2; V gene: TRBV6-2/TRBV6-3
CDR3 protein: ASSSLEAYEQY; J gene: TRBJ2-7; V gene: TRBV6-6
CDR3 protein: SAIGGPNEKLF; J gene: TRBJ1-4; V gene: TRBV20-1
CDR3 protein: ASSLEGGPAYNEQF; J gene: TRBJ2-1; V gene: TRBV12-3/TRBV12-4
CDR3 protein: ASSLGAGGPYEQY; J gene: TRBJ2-7; V gene: TRBV5-1
CDR3 protein: ASSSPEGNEKLF; J gene: TRBJ1-4; V gene: TRBV7-3
CDR3 protein: ASSFEVAGEAKNIQY; J gene: TRBJ2-4; V gene: TRBV12-3/TRBV12-4
CDR3 protein: CASGTGASSYNEQF; J gene: TRBJ2-1; V gene: TRBV20-1